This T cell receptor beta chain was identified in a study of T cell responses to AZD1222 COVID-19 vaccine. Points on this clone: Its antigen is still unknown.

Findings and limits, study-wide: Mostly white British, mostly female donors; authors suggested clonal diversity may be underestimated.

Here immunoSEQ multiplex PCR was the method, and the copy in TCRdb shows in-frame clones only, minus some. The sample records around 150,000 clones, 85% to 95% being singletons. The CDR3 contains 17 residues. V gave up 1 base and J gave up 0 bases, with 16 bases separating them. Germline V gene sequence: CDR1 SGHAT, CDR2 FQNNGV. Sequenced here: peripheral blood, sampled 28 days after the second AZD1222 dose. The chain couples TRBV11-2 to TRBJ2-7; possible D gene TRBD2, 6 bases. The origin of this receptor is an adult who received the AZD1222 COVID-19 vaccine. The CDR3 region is CASSLAHWGVISYEQYF. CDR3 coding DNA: TGTGCCAGCAGCTTAGCGCACTGGGGGGTTATCTCCTACGAGCAGTACTTC.